The 9 T cell receptor beta chains presented below share a single source sample, sequenced in a study of blood T cell repertoires in COVID-19. Assay used: immunoSEQ multiplex PCR; TCRdb lists only in-frame clones, some missing. The table records roughly 30,000 clones, about 85% of them present only once. The sample comprised peripheral blood. Receptors originate from a human donor in a cohort sampled during active COVID-19.

The chain has TRBV6-5 and TRBJ2-7, with D possibly being TRBD1 (6 bases). Germline CDR1 reads MNHEY; CDR2 reads SVGAGI. V gave up 6 bases and J gave up 7 bases, with 19 bases separating them. This CDR3 is built from 14 residues. CDR3 DNA sequence: TGTGCCAGCAGGCCCAGGGGACCCCTGAGGGAGCAGTACTTC. Translated: CASRPRGPLREQYF.

The gene calls are TRBV28 and TRBJ2-7, with 12 bases fitting TRBD2. This CDR3 contains 12 residues. V shed 6 bases and J 12 bases; nucleotides not matched to a gene: 6. Germline V CDR1 and CDR2: MDHEN, SYDVKM. The CDR3 loop reads CASRLTSGRWYF. CDR3 DNA: TGTGCCAGCAGGTTAACTAGCGGGAGGTGGTACTTC.

This clone appeared a single time. The chain carries TRBV5-1 and TRBJ2-5; D gene uncertain. V lost 3 bases and J 5 bases, leaving 17 bases between the germline ends. The CDR3 is 15 amino acids. CDR1 is SGHRS, CDR2 YFSETQ, per germline. CDR3 sequence reads: CASSSSRLNVETQYF. The CDR3 DNA reads as TGCGCCAGCAGCTCTTCACGACTGAATGTGGAGACCCAGTACTTC.

The CDR3 DNA reads TGTGCCAGCAGCTCGACAGGGCAAGAAAACACCATATATTTT. Translation gives CASSSTGQENTIYF. This chain connects TRBV7-9 to TRBJ1-3; 7 bases map to TRBD1. The CDR3 spans 14 residues. Germline CDR1 is SEHNR and CDR2 is FQNEAQ (reference sequence). The trim removed 4 bases at V and 6 bases at J, leaving 6 bases unmatched.

The J gene is TRBJ2-1, the V gene TRBV14, with 9 bases matching TRBD2. There are 16 residues in the CDR3. Germline-derived CDR1 and CDR2 are SGHDN and FVKESK. V lost 3 bases and J lost 7; bases outside the gene matches: 10. CDR3 residues: CASSQNGNLAGNEQFF. CDR3 nucleotide sequence: TGTGCCAGCAGCCAGAATGGGAACCTAGCGGGGAATGAGCAGTTCTTC.

The chain carries TRBV18 and TRBJ2-1; 7 bases align to TRBD1. This CDR3 spans 14 amino acids. With 6 bases clipped from V and 3 bases from J, the junction kept 5 bases outside the gene matches. CDR1 is KGHSH, CDR2 LQKENI, per germline. The CDR3 DNA is TGTGCCAGCTCTCCGACAGGGTTCTACAATGAGCAGTTCTTC. Translation gives CASSPTGFYNEQFF.

This clone has just one count. V gene TRBV4-1 combines with J gene TRBJ2-7, with 8 bases that match TRBD1. The ends lost 1 base at V and 3 bases at J; junction bases unmatched: 2. Germline V CDR1 and CDR2: MGHRA, YSYEKL. CDR3 length: 14 amino acids. As DNA, the CDR3 is TGCGCCAGCAGCCAAGGGACAGGGAACTACGAGCAGTACTTC. Residues: CASSQGTGNYEQYF.

This clone was observed once. The genes are TRBV5-1 and TRBJ2-7, with 7 nucleotides matching TRBD1. Germline trimming cut 4 bases from V and 2 bases from J; bases unmatched to any gene: 9. The CDR3 runs to 15 residues. Germline V gene lookup returns CDR1 SGHRS and CDR2 YFSETQ. CDR3 sequence: CASSLDGDRAYEQYF. The CDR3 region has the DNA TGCGCCAGCAGCCTGGATGGGGACAGAGCCTACGAGCAGTACTTC.

The rearrangement joins TRBV9 to TRBJ1-6, with 7 bases fitting TRBD1. The CDR3 sequence is 18 residues long. Germline trimming cut 4 bases from V and 5 bases from J; bases unmatched to any gene: 15. Per germline, CDR1 SGDLS and CDR2 YYNGEE. CDR3 DNA: TGTGCCAGCAGCCCCTCCCAAGGCGGGACAGCAAATAATTCACCCCTCCACTTT. Residues: CASSPSQGGTANNSPLHF. Full variable domain (remainder filled in from reference TRBV9 and TRBJ1-6): DSGVTQTPKHLITATGQRVTLRCSPRSGDLSVYWYQQSLDQGLQFLIQYYNGEERAKGNILERFSAQQFPDLHSELNLSSLELGDSALYFCASSPSQGGTANNSPLHFGNGTRLTVT.